The TCR beta chain described here comes from a study of blood T cell repertoires in COVID-19. About the study: From the United States, Italy and Spain came samples of acute and convalescent COVID-19. T cells, B-cell-depleted T cells, or PBMCs provided the cDNA or gDNA that served as material.

Authors' analysis steps: Cell counts per sample came from amplifying reference gene primers. TCRdb's table, derived via immunoSEQ multiplex PCR, lists solely in-frame clones and lacks some. That table is the source of V, J and clone size, and D and trimming were worked out from the DNA. The table records about 170,000 clones, about 87% of them present only once. From germline, CDR1 is SGHTA and CDR2 FQGNSA. CDR3 length: 15 amino acids. V lost 5 bases to trimming and J lost 7 bases; unmatched junction nucleotides: 12. This receptor was identified in a woman aged 50 to 65 with acute or convalescent COVID-19. This rearrangement joins TRBV7-2 to TRBJ2-7; 9 bases match TRBD2. The sequenced sample was peripheral blood. The CDR3 DNA follows: TGTGCCAGCAGCCAGGCTAGCGGGGTTTGGGGGGAGCAGTACTTC. Protein product: CASSQASGVWGEQYF.